The source of this TCR beta chain is a study of T cell responses to AZD1222 COVID-19 vaccine. Germline CDR1 and CDR2: SGHKS and YYEKEE (reference sequence). The CDR3 contains 14 residues. V was pared by 1 base and J by 1 base, with 5 bases between. Details on this clone: The antigen remains unidentified.

Clones were sequenced by immunoSEQ multiplex PCR, and TCRdb holds only the in-frame ones, with some missing. The table lists 150,000 to 200,000 clones, about 92% of them singletons. Study outcomes and limitations: With dominance at 160-218 and 743-854, vaccine-associated CD4 TCRs spanned spike.

This clonotype was sampled from an adult in good health. Material: peripheral blood, obtained on day 0 of AZD1222 vaccination. This chain uses TRBV5-5 with TRBJ2-2; D call uncertain. In nucleotides, the CDR3 is TGTGCCAGCAGCTTGTGGCGGAACACCGGGGAGCTGTTTTTT. This codes for CASSLWRNTGELFF.